This TCR beta chain was recorded in a study of T-cell reconstitution after alpha-beta-depleted transplantation in children. This clonotype turned up a few times. Preparation of the TCRbeta library involved a method that used unique molecular identifiers. In TCRdb, the PCR reads were re-called with MiXCR into one record per CDR3 protein. Altogether 250,000 to 400,000 distinct CDR3 sequences are present, around 25% being singletons, with the ten largest covering approximately 11%. The V end was cut by 7 bases, the J end by 4 bases, with 14 bases between. CDR3 length: 14 residues. CDR1 is SGHVT, CDR2 SQSDAQ, per germline.

The chain combines TRBV7-4 with TRBJ2-1; D is possibly TRBD2 (5 bases). The sequencing here drew on PBMCs, mostly from graft donor cells, taken 180 days after TCRalphabeta/CD19-depleted stem cell transplant. The source of this sequence is a male patient aged 10 to 17 who had a stem cell transplant for acute lymphoblastic leukemia, so the T cells may come from the graft donor. CDR3 protein: CASIPGGHYNEQFF. The CDR3 DNA is TGTGCCAGCATCCCGGGCGGGCATTACAATGAGCAGTTCTTC.